Listed here are 24 T cell receptor beta chains from one sample, sequenced in a study of response to subunit inactivated influenza vaccine. TCRdb fed the RT-PCR reads into MiXCR, producing one record per CDR3 protein. In the table there are under 200,000 distinct CDR3 sequences, approximately 12% of which are singletons. The source material was CD8+ T cells sorted from PBMCs, sampled less than 30 months after vaccination. The receptors stem from a man aged 50 to 75 who received an inactivated influenza vaccine.

This clonotype was detected a few times. V gene TRBV28 combines with J gene TRBJ2-3, with 10 bases fitting TRBD2. This CDR3 region has 16 residues. Germline-derived CDR1 and CDR2 are MDHEN and SYDVKM. The junction had 8 bases not matched to a gene; V was cut back by 3 bases and J by 5 bases. In DNA form, the CDR3 reads TGTGCCAGCAGTTTTGTGCTAGCGGGAGCAATAGATACGCAGTATTTT. It is translated as CASSFVLAGAIDTQYF. The whole variable domain, filled in from reference TRBV28 and TRBJ2-3, reads DVKVTQSSRYLVKRTGEKVFLECVQDMDHENMFWYRQDPGLGLRLIYFSYDVKMKEKGDIPEGYSVSREKKERFSLILESASTNQTSMYLCASSFVLAGAIDTQYFGPGTRLTVL.

This clonotype was picked up a small number of times. CDR3 sequence (DNA): TGTGCCAGCAGGGATTCTGGGGCCAACGTCCTGACTTTC. This translates into CASRDSGANVLTF. The chain recombines TRBV6-6 with TRBJ2-6; D not certain. This CDR3 has 13 residues. The V end was cut by 6 bases, the J end by 1 base, with 4 bases between. Per germline, CDR1 MNHNY and CDR2 SVGAGI (reference sequence).

This clonotype was observed a handful of times. V usage is TRBV27 and J usage is TRBJ2-1, with D possibly being TRBD2 (7 bases). Trimming shortened V by 2 bases and J by 2 bases, and 13 bases separated the two germline ends. The CDR3 loop spans 16 amino acids. CDR1 is MNHEY and CDR2 is SMNVEV in the germline V gene (reference sequence). CDR3: CASSLIGGGTYNEQFF. DNA for the CDR3: TGTGCCAGCAGTTTAATTGGCGGGGGCACCTACAATGAGCAGTTCTTC.

The sample holds a few counts of this clonotype. CDR3: CSVAGLAGAGANVLTF. CDR3 coding DNA: TGCAGCGTGGCGGGACTAGCGGGGGCCGGGGCCAACGTCCTGACTTTC. V and J are TRBV29-1 and TRBJ2-6; 14 bases fit TRBD2. The CDR3 contains 16 residues. Germline CDR1 reads SQVTM; CDR2 reads ANQGSEA. Losses at the gene ends were 6 bases for V and 4 bases for J; bases not matched to a gene: 5.

The chain employs TRBV19 and TRBJ2-2; D is ambiguous. Germline assignment: CDR1 LNHDA and CDR2 SQIVND (reference sequence). Trimming left V 3 bases short and J 2 bases short, with 7 bases between. CDR3 length equals 14 residues. As DNA, the CDR3 is TGTGCCAGTAGTATCGGGTCAAACACCGGGGAGCTGTTTTTT. Translation: CASSIGSNTGELFF.

This clonotype appeared many times. The chain uses TRBV10-3 and TRBJ2-1; D may correspond to TRBD1 or TRBD2 (6 bases each). The CDR3 is 13 amino acids. Trimming took off 8 bases at V and 9 bases at J, with 17 bases between the two ends. Germline V gives CDR1 ENHRY, CDR2 SYGVKD. CDR3 bases: TGTGCCATCGGGGGGCTTGAGGAAGCTGAGCAGTTCTTC. Translation gives CAIGGLEEAEQFF.

With respect to this clonotype: Because the CDR3's place on the DNA is in doubt, the DNA is left out and the CDR3 is given as listed by TCRdb. The chain links TRBV21-1 to TRBJ2-3; TRBD2 was called by the table and not checked on the DNA. TRBV21-1 is a listed pseudogene. 19 amino acids form the CDR3, both terminal residues included. CDR3 residues: CASSKGALGVGVGADTQYF.

The chain uses TRBV6-2 or TRBV6-3 and TRBJ2-7, with 10 nucleotides matching TRBD1. The CDR3 is 15 residues long. V was clipped by 1 base and J by 6 bases; unmatched bases: 6. Germline values: CDR1 MNHEY, CDR2 SVGEGT. The CDR3, as DNA: TGTGCCAGCAGTTACTTTGGGACAGGGGTTTTCGAGCAGTACTTC. Its protein product is CASSYFGTGVFEQYF.

This clonotype showed up just a few times. This chain joins TRBV20-1 and TRBJ1-5; 7 bases match TRBD1. The CDR3 spans 16 residues. V dropped 0 bases and J dropped 7; count of bases not matched to a gene: 12. Germline V CDR1 and CDR2: DFQATT, SNEGSKA (reference sequence). CDR3 sequence reads: CSARDGQAPAIQPQHF. The CDR3 DNA reads as TGCAGTGCTAGAGATGGACAGGCCCCCGCCATACAGCCCCAGCATTTT.

This clonotype was observed a handful of times. The chain uses TRBV15 and TRBJ1-4; the D gene is possibly TRBD1 (6 bases). The CDR3 runs to 15 residues. With 4 bases removed from V and 5 bases from J, the gap between germline ends came to 14 bases. In germline, CDR1 is LNHNV, CDR2 YYDKDF (reference sequence). The CDR3 is CATSTWYGTNEKLFF. CDR3 DNA sequence: TGTGCCACCAGCACGTGGTACGGGACAAATGAAAAACTGTTTTTT.

This clonotype was counted ten times or more. The chain is built from TRBV3-1 and TRBJ2-3, with D perhaps TRBD2 (6 bases). V lost 4 bases, J lost 8 bases, and 16 bases lay in between. CDR3 length equals 14 residues. The germline gives CDR1 LGHDT, CDR2 YNNKEL (reference sequence). The CDR3 sequence is CASSPSRGSGTQYF. DNA of the CDR3: TGTGCCAGCAGCCCAAGTCGGGGGTCCGGTACGCAGTATTTT.

This clonotype appeared many times. This chain uses TRBV7-9 with TRBJ1-2; D not resolved. This CDR3 has 13 amino acids. The germline V gene encodes CDR1 SEHNR and CDR2 FQNEAQ (reference sequence). The V and J ends lost 5 bases and 2 bases respectively, with 9 bases between them. The chain's CDR3 is CASSPGINYGYTF. In DNA, the CDR3 is TGTGCCAGCAGCCCCGGGATAAACTATGGCTACACCTTC.

Ten or more counts support this clonotype. J is TRBJ2-6 and V is TRBV4-3, with D possibly matching TRBD2 (6 bases). Per germline, CDR1 LGHNA and CDR2 YSLEER. The CDR3 spans 16 residues. V lost 0 bases and J 4 bases, leaving 10 bases between the germline ends. The CDR3 sequence is CASSQDLASGANVLTF. The CDR3 DNA follows: TGCGCCAGCAGCCAAGATCTAGCGTCCGGGGCCAACGTCCTGACTTTC.

The CDR3 DNA sequence: TGTGCCAGCAGCTTGTCGAGGAACAATGAGCAGTTCTTC. It encodes CASSLSRNNEQFF. The chain employs TRBV5-6 and TRBJ2-1; no clear D gene. V gave up 1 base and J gave up 5 bases, with 7 bases separating them. This CDR3 spans 13 amino acids. In germline, CDR1 is SGHDT, CDR2 YYEEEE.

This chain connects TRBV7-3 to TRBJ2-2, with 15 bases identical to TRBD2. Germline CDR1 SGHTA, CDR2 FQGTGA. The J segment lost 4 bases and the V segment lost 4 bases, leaving 4 bases of the junction unmatched. CDR3 length equals 17 residues. CDR3: CASSSGLAGGFTGELFF. The CDR3 nucleotides are TGTGCCAGCAGCTCGGGACTAGCGGGAGGATTCACCGGGGAGCTGTTTTTT.

The sample holds many counts of this clonotype. The V call is TRBV4-3, the J call TRBJ2-5; D gene uncertain. CDR3 length: 13 amino acids. The germline gives CDR1 LGHNA, CDR2 YSLEER. The germline V and J ends were trimmed by 1 base and 5 bases, with 8 bases remaining between them. CDR3 in amino acids: CASSQAEMETQYF. The CDR3 DNA reads TGCGCCAGCAGCCAAGCAGAGATGGAGACCCAGTACTTC.

J is TRBJ2-7 and V is TRBV29-1; D unresolved. Trimming took 4 bases from V and 5 from J, leaving 12 bases between them. The CDR3 contains 12 residues. Germline loops: CDR1 SQVTM, CDR2 ANQGSEA. CDR3 coding DNA: TGCAGCGTTGTAGAGATTGGGGACGAGCAGTACTTC. Residues: CSVVEIGDEQYF.

This clonotype was detected only a few times. The rearrangement links TRBV29-1 to TRBJ2-2; 8 positions match TRBD2. Germline loops: CDR1 SQVTM, CDR2 ANQGSEA. The V gene end was trimmed by 2 bases and the J gene end by 5 bases; junction bases not matched to a gene: 4. CDR3 size: 14 residues. CDR3 residues: CSVESGSRTGELFF. The CDR3 DNA is TGCAGCGTTGAAAGCGGGAGTCGTACCGGGGAGCTGTTTTTT.

The rearrangement uses TRBV5-6 and TRBJ2-7; 10 bases align to TRBD2. CDR3 length: 14 amino acids. The ends lost 4 bases at V and 3 bases at J; junction bases unmatched: 4. The germline V gene encodes CDR1 SGHDT and CDR2 YYEEEE. The DNA for the CDR3 is TGTGCCAGCAGCATCGGGACTAGCGTCTACGAGCAGTACTTC. Its translation: CASSIGTSVYEQYF.

This clonotype was seen repeatedly, ten times or more. In nucleotides, the CDR3 is TGTGCCACCCAGGGCCACGAGCAGTACTTC. Translating gives CATQGHEQYF. The rearrangement links TRBV25-1 to TRBJ2-7; a possible D gene is TRBD1 (5 bases). Germline CDR1 MGHDK, CDR2 SYGVNS. The CDR3 length is 10 residues. Trimming removed 10 bases from V and 5 bases from J, with 9 bases in between.

This clonotype has only a few counts. The chain joins TRBV29-1 to TRBJ2-1, with 10 bases that match TRBD2. V dropped 2 bases and J dropped 5; count of bases not matched to a gene: 3. The germline gives CDR1 SQVTM, CDR2 ANQGSEA. The CDR3 has 14 residues. CDR3 sequence reads: CSVETGLAHNEQFF. CDR3 DNA: TGCAGCGTTGAAACGGGACTAGCGCACAATGAGCAGTTCTTC.

This clonotype was recorded a few times. The V and J genes are TRBV27 and TRBJ2-2; 7 nucleotides align to TRBD2. V trimming: 3 bases; J trimming: 0 bases; junction bases outside the gene matches: 1. The length of the CDR3 is 15 residues. Germline CDR1 is MNHEY and CDR2 is SMNVEV (reference sequence). Here the CDR3 DNA reads TGTGCCAGCAGTTTGCTAGCGGCGAACACCGGGGAGCTGTTTTTT. This sequence encodes CASSLLAANTGELFF.

V usage is TRBV5-1 and J usage is TRBJ1-1; 9 nucleotides match TRBD1. Germline-derived CDR1 and CDR2 are SGHRS and YFSETQ. The CDR3 loop spans 14 amino acids. Trimming at V came to 2 bases and at J to 3 bases, leaving 2 bases not matched to a gene. CDR3 nucleotides: TGCGCCAGCAGCTTCCGGGACAGGGACACTGAAGCTTTCTTT. Residues: CASSFRDRDTEAFF.

The gene calls are TRBV15 and TRBJ2-7; D not certain. The germline V gene has CDR1 LNHNV and CDR2 YYDKDF (reference sequence). V was shortened by 0 bases and J by 5 bases, with 17 bases between the two germline ends. The CDR3 consists of 16 residues. In nucleotides, the CDR3 is TGTGCCACCAGCAGAGATCTGAGCATGGAGAGCCACGAGCAGTACTTC. Its protein product is CATSRDLSMESHEQYF.